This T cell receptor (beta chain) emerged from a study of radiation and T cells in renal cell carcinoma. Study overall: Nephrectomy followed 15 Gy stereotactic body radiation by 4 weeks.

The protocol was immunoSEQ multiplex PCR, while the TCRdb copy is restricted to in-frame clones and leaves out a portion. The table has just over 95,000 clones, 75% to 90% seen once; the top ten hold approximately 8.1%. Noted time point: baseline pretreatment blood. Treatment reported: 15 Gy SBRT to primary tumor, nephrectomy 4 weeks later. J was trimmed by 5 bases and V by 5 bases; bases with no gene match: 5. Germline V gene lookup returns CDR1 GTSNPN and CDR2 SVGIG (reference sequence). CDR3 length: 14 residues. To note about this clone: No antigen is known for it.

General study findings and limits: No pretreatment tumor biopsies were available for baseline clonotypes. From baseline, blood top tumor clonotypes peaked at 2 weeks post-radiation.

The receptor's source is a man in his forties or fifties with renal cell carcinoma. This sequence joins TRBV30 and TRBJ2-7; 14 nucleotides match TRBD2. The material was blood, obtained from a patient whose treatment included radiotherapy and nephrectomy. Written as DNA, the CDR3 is TGTGCCTGGGGGACTAGCGGGAGTCCCCACGAGCAGTACTTC. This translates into CAWGTSGSPHEQYF.